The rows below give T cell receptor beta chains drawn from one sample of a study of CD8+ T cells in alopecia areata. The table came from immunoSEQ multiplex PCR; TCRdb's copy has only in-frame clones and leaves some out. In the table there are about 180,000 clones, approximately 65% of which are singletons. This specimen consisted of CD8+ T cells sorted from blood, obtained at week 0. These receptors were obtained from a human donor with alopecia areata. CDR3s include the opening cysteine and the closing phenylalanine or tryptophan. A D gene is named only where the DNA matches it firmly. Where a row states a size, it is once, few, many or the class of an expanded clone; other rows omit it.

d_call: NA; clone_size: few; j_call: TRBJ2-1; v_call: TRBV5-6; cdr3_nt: TGTGCCAGCAGCTTGTTAGGGGTTGAGCAGTTCTTC; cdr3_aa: CASSLLGVEQFF
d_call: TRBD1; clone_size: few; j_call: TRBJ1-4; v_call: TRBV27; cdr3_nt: TGTGCCAGCAGTTTAGGGGGACAGGGGGGAAATGAAAAACTGTTTTTT; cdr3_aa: CASSLGGQGGNEKLFF
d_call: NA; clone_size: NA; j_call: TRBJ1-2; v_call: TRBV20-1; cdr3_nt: TGCAGTGCTAGTCCCATGAATGGCTACACCTTC; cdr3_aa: CSASPMNGYTF
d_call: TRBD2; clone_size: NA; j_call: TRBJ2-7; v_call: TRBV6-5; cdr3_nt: TGTGCCAGCAGTTCGGGTGCTAGCGGGGGGGTTTACGAGCAGTACTTC; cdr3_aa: CASSSGASGGVYEQYF
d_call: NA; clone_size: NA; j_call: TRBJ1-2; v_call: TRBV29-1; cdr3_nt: TGCAGCGTTGAAGTCCTCGGGGCTAGCAACTATGGCTACACCTTC; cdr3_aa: CSVEVLGASNYGYTF
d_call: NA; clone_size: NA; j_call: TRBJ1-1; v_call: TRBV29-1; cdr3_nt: TGCAGCGTTCCGGACCCCACTGAAGCTTTCTTT; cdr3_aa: CSVPDPTEAFF
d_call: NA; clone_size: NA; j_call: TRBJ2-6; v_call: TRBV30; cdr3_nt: TGTGCCTGGAGTGTCGGGGCTGGGGCCAACGTCCTGACTTTC; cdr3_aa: CAWSVGAGANVLTF
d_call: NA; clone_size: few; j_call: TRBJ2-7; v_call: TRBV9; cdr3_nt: TGTGCCAGCAGCCCCCCCAACAGGGTCTACGAGCAGTACTTC; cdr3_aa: CASSPPNRVYEQYF
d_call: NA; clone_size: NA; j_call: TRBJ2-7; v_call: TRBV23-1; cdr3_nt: TGCGCCAGCAGTCAAGTTAAAATGGGCAAATACGAGCAGTACTTC; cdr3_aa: CASSQVKMGKYEQYF
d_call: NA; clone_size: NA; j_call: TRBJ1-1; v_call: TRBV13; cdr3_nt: TGTGCCAGCAGACATCGCCGGAGGGTGGACACTGAAGCTTTCTTT; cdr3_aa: CASRHRRRVDTEAFF
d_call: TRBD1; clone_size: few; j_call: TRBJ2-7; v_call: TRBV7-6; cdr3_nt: TGTGCCAGCAGCTTTGGGACAGGGTACTCCGAGCAGTACTTC; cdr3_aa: CASSFGTGYSEQYF
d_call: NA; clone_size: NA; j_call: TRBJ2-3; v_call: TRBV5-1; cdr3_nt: TGCGCCAGCAGCCACGGCCGCCAGGGAGTCTCAGATACGCAGTATTTT; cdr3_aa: CASSHGRQGVSDTQYF
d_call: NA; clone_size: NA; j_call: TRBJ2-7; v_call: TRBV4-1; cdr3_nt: TGCGCCAGCAGCCAGGACGAGGCCTACGAGCAGTACTTC; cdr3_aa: CASSQDEAYEQYF
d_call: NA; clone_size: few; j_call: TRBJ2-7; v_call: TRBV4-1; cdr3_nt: TGCGCCAGCAGCCAAGCTCCATTATCCTACGAGCAGTACTTC; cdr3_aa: CASSQAPLSYEQYF
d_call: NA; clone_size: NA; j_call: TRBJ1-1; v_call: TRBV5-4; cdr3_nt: TGTGCCAGCAGCTTTGGAGCTGAAGCTTTCTTT; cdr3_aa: CASSFGAEAFF
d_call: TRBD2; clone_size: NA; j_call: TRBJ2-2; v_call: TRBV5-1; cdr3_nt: TGCGCCAGCAGAAGGTCGATAGTGAGGACTAGCGGGAACACCGGGGAGCTGTTTTTT; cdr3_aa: CASRRSIVRTSGNTGELFF
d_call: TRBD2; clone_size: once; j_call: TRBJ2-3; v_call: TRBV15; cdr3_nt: TGTGCCACCAGCTCACTAGCGACGCTCACAGATACGCAGTATTTT; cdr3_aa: CATSSLATLTDTQYF
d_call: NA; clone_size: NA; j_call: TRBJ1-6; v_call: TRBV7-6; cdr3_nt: TGTGCCAGCAGCTTAGGGTTCCTTTCACCCCTCCACTTT; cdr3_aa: CASSLGFLSPLHF
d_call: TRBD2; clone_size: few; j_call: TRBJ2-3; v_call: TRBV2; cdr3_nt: TGTGCCAGCAGGATGACTAGCGGGGGCACAGATACGCAGTATTTT; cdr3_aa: CASRMTSGGTDTQYF
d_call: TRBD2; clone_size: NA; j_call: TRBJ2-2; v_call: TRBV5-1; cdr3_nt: TGCGCCAGCACCCCCGGGGGGGGCACCGGGGAGCTGTTTTTT; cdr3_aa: CASTPGGGTGELFF
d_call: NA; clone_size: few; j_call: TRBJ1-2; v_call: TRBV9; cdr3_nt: TGTGCCAGCAGCGTTTGGCCAGGGGCCACGGAAAATGGCTACACCTTC; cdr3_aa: CASSVWPGATENGYTF
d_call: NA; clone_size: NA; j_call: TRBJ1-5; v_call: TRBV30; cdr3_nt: TGTGCCTGGATGGAGGGTCCGGGGCGGGGCGGGGCCCAGCATTTT; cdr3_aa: CAWMEGPGRGGAQHF
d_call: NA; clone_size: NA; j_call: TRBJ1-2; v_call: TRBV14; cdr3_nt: TGTGCCAGCAGCCAAGATCGGGGGAACTATGGCTACACCTTC; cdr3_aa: CASSQDRGNYGYTF
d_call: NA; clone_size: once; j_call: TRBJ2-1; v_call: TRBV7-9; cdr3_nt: TGTGCCAGCAGCTCGCACGACAGAAACTACAATGAGCAGTTCTTC; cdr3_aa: CASSSHDRNYNEQFF
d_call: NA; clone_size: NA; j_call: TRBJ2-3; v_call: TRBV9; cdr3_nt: TGTGCCAGCAGCACGTACGGGGGCAAAGATACGCAGTATTTT; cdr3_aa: CASSTYGGKDTQYF
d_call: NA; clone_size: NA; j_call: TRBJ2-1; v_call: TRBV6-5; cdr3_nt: TGTGCCAGCAGTTACTCCAGGGAGGGGGGCAATGAGCAGTTCTTC; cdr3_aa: CASSYSREGGNEQFF